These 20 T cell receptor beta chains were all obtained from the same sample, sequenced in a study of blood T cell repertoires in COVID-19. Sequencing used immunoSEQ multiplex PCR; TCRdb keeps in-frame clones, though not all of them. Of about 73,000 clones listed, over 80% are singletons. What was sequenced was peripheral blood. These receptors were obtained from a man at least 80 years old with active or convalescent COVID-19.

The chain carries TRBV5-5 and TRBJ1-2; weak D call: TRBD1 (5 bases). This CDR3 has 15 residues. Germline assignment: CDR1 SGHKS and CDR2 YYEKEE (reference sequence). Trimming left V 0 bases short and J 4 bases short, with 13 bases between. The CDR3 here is CASSLGDSGVYGYTF. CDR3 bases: TGTGCCAGCAGCTTGGGTGACAGCGGGGTCTATGGCTACACCTTC. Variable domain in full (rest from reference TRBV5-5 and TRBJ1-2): DAGVTQSPTHLIKTRGQQVTLRCSPISGHKSVSWYQQVLGQGPQFIFQYYEKEERGRGNFPDRFSARQFPNYSSELNVNALLLGDSALYLCASSLGDSGVYGYTFGSGTRLTVV.

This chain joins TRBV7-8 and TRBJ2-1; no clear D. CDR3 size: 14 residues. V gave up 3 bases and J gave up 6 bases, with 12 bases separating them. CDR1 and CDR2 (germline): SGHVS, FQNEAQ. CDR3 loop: CASSFIQDTNEQFF. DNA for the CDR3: TGTGCCAGCAGCTTTATCCAGGATACCAATGAGCAGTTCTTC.

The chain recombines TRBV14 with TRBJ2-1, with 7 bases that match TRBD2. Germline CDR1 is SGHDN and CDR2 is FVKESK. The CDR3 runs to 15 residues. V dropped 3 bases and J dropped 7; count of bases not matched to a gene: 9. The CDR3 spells CASSHGEMGLNEQFF. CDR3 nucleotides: TGTGCCAGCAGCCACGGAGAGATGGGACTAAATGAGCAGTTCTTC.

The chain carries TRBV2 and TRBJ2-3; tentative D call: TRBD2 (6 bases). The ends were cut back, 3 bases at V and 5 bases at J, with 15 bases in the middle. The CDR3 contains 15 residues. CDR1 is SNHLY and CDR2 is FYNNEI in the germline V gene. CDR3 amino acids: CASSEIGGREDTQYF. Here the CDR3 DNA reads TGTGCCAGCAGTGAGATCGGAGGGAGAGAAGATACGCAGTATTTT.

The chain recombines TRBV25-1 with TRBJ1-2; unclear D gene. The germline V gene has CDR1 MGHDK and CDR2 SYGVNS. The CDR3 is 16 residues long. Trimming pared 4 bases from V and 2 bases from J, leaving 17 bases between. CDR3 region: CASSGPAFHGNYGYTF. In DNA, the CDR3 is TGTGCCAGCAGTGGGCCCGCTTTTCACGGGAACTATGGCTACACCTTC.

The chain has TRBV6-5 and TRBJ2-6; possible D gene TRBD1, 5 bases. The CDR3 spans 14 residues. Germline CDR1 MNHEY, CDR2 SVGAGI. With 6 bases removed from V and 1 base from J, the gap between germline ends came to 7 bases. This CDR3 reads CASRTESGANVLTF. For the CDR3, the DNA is TGTGCCAGCAGGACAGAGTCTGGGGCCAACGTCCTGACTTTC.

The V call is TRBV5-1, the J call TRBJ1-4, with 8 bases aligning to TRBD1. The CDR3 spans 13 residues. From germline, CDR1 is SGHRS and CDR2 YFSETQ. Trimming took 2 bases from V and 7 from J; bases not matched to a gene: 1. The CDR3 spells CASSFTGGEKLFF. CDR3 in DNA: TGCGCCAGCAGCTTTACAGGGGGTGAAAAACTGTTTTTT.

DNA for the CDR3: TGTGCCAGCAGCCAAGCAGGGATTAACTACGAGCAGTACTTC. The encoded protein is CASSQAGINYEQYF. The chain couples TRBV3-1 (or the pseudogene TRBV3-2) to TRBJ2-7; D is possibly TRBD1 (5 bases). The germline V gene encodes CDR1 LGHDT and CDR2 YNNKEL (reference sequence). The CDR3 has 14 amino acids. Trimming shortened V by 1 base and J by 3 bases, and 10 bases separated the two germline ends.

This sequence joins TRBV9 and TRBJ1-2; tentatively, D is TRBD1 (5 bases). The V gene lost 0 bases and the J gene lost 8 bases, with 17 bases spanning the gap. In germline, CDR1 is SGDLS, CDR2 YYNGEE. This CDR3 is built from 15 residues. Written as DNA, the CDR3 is TGTGCCAGCAGCGTAGGCAGCAGGGCCGAGCGAGGCTACACCTTC. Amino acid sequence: CASSVGSRAERGYTF.

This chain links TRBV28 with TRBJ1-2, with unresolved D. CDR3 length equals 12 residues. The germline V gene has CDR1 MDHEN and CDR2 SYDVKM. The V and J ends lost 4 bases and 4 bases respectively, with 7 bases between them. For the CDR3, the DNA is TGTGCCAGCAGTTCTCTCAGCTATGGCTACACCTTC. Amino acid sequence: CASSSLSYGYTF.

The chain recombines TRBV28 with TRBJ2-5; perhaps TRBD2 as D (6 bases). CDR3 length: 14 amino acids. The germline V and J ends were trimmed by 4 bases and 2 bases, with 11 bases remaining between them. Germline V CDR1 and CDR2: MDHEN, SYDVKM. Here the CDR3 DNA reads TGTGCCAGCAGTTCGCGGGGAGAGCAAGAGACCCAGTACTTC. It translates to CASSSRGEQETQYF.

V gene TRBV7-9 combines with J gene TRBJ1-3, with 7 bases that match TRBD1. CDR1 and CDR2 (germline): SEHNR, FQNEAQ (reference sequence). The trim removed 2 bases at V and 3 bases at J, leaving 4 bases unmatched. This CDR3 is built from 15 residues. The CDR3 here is CASSLSTGVGNTIYF. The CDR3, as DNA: TGTGCCAGCAGCTTATCAACAGGGGTTGGAAACACCATATATTTT.

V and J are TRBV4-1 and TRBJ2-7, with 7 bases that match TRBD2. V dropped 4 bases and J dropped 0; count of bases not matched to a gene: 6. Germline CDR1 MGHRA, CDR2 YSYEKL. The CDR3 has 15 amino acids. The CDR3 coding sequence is TGCGCCAGCAGCCCTGGGAGGGCCTACTCCTACGAGCAGTACTTC. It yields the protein CASSPGRAYSYEQYF.

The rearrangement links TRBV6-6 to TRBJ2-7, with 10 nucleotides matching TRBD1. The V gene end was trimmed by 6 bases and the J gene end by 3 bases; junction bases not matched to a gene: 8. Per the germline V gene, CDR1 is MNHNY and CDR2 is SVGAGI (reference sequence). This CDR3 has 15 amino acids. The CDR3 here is CASRRPGQGIYEQYF. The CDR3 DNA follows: TGTGCCAGCAGACGACCGGGACAGGGGATCTACGAGCAGTACTTC.

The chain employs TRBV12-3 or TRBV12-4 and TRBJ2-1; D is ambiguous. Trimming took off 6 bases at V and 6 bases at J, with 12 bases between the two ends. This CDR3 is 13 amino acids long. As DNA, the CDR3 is TGTGCCAGCAGCTCCTCCGTTCTCAATGAGCAGTTCTTC. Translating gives CASSSSVLNEQFF.

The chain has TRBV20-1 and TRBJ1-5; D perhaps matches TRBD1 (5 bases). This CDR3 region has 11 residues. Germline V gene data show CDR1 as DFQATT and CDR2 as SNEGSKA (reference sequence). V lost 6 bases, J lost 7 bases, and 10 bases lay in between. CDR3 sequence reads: CSAQRGQPQHF. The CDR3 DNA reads TGCAGTGCCCAAAGGGGACAGCCCCAGCATTTT.

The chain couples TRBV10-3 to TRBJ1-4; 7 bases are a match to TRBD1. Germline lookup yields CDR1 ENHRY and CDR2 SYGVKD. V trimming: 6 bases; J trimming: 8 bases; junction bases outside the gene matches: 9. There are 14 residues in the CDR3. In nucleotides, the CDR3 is TGTGCCATCAGCCTGACAGGGACCGGGGAAAAACTGTTTTTT. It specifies CAISLTGTGEKLFF.

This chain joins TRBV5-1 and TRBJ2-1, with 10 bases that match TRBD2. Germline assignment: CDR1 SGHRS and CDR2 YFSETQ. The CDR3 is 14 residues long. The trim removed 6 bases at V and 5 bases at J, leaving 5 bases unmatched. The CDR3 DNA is TGCGCCAGCACCACTAGCGGGGCCAACAATGAGCAGTTCTTC. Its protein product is CASTTSGANNEQFF.

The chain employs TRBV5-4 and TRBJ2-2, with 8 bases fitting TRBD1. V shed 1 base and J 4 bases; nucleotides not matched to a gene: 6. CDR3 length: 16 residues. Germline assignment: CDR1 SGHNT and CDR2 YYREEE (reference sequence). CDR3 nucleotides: TGTGCCAGCAGCTTGAGGACAGGGCAATCCACCGGGGAGCTGTTTTTT. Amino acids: CASSLRTGQSTGELFF. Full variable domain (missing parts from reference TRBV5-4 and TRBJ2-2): ETGVTQSPTHLIKTRGQQVTLRCSSQSGHNTVSWYQQALGQGPQFIFQYYREEENGRGNFPPRFSGLQFPNYSSELNVNALELDDSALYLCASSLRTGQSTGELFFGEGSRLTVL.

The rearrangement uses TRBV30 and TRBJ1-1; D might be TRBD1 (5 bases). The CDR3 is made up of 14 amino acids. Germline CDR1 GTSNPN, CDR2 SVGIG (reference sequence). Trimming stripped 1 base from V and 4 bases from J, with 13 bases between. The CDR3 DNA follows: TGTGCCTGGAGTGACGCAGGGTGGGGCACTGAAGCTTTCTTT. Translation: CAWSDAGWGTEAFF.